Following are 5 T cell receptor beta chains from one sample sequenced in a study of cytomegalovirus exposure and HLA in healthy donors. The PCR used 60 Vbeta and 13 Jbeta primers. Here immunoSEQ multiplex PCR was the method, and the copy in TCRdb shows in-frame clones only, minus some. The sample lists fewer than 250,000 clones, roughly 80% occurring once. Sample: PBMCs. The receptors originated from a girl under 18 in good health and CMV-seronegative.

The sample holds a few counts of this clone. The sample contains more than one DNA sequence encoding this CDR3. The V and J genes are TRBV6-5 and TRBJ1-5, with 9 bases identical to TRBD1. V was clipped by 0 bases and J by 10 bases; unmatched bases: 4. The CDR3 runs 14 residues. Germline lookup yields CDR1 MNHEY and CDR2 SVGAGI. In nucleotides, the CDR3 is TGTGCCAGCAGTTACTCGACAGGGGGTCAACCCCAGCATTTT. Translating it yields CASSYSTGGQPQHF.

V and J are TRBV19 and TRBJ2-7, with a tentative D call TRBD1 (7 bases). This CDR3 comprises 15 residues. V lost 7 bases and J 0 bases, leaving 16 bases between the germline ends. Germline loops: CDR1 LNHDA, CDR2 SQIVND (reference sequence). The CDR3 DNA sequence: TGTGCCAGTACCGGAGGGGACAGCGGCTCCTACGAGCAGTACTTC. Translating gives CASTGGDSGSYEQYF.

In DNA, the CDR3 is TGTGCCACCAGCAGCGGATGGGGGGGACCTATCTCTGGGGCCAACGTCCTGACTTTC. Protein: CATSSGWGGPISGANVLTF. The genes are TRBV15 and TRBJ2-6, with 7 nucleotides matching TRBD2. The trim removed 3 bases at V and 0 bases at J, leaving 11 bases unmatched. Germline values: CDR1 LNHNV, CDR2 YYDKDF (reference sequence). There are 19 residues in the CDR3.

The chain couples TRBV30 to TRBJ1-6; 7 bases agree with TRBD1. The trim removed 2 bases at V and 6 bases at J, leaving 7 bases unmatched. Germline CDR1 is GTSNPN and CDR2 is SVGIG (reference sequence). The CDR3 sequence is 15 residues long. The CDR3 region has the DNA TGTGCCTGGAGTCCGCGGACAGGACTTAATTCACCCCTCCACTTT. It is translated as CAWSPRTGLNSPLHF.

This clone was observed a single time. The CDR3 protein is CASSLQGGNEKLFF. The CDR3 DNA sequence: TGTGCCAGTAGTCTTCAGGGAGGGAATGAAAAACTGTTTTTT. The chain uses TRBV19 and TRBJ1-4; a possible D gene is TRBD1 (5 bases). Germline CDR1 reads LNHDA; CDR2 reads SQIVND (reference sequence). The CDR3 has 14 residues. Trimming left V 5 bases short and J 5 bases short, with 12 bases between.